This TCR beta chain was documented in a study of cytomegalovirus exposure and HLA in healthy donors. Study findings and constraints: Reports described diagnosis of cytomegalovirus status by the classifier as highly specific and sensitive. 16,951 TCR beta sequences were associated with HLA alleles at 0.05 false discovery rate in a later analysis.

The CDR3 runs 14 residues. Trimming left V 6 bases short and J 3 bases short, with 11 bases between. The germline CDR1 and CDR2 sequences are SNHLY and FYNNEI. The primer mix had 60 Vbeta and 13 Jbeta primers. TCRdb's table, derived via immunoSEQ multiplex PCR, lists solely in-frame clones and lacks some. The sample has under 150,000 clones, 82% seen once. On this clone: Its target is not known.

The clonotype comes from a woman aged 50 to 60 in good health and CMV-seropositive. The V and J genes are TRBV2 and TRBJ1-4, with D uncertain. The sequenced material came from PBMCs. DNA of the CDR3: TGTGCCAGCAGGCTGGACGGGGCTAATGAAAAACTGTTTTTT. This gives the protein CASRLDGANEKLFF.